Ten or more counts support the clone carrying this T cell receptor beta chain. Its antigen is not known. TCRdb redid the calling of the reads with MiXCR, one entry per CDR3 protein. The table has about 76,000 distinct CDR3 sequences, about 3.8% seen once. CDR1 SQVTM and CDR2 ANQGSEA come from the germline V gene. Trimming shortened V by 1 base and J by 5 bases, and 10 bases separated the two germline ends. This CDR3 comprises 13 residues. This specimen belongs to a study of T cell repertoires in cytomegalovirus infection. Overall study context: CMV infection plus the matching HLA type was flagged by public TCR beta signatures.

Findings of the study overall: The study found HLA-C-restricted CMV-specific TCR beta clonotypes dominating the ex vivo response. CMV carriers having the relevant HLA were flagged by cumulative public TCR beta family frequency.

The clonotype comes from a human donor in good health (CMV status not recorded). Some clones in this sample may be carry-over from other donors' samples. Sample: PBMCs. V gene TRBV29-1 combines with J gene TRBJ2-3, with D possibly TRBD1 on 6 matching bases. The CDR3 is CSVEGQVVDTQYF. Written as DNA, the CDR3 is TGCAGCGTTGAAGGACAGGTCGTAGATACGCAGTATTTT.